This TCR beta chain was identified in a study of blood T cell repertoires in COVID-19. Study details: Spain, Italy and the United States supplied samples that represented acute and convalescent COVID-19. T cells, B-cell-depleted T cells, or PBMCs supplied cDNA or gDNA.

The V gene end was trimmed by 2 bases and the J gene end by 0 bases; junction bases not matched to a gene: 2. Germline assignment: CDR1 SNHLY and CDR2 FYNNEI. This CDR3 spans 16 amino acids. Per the original data handling: It was from reference gene primer amplification that nucleated cell counts were estimated. Here immunoSEQ multiplex PCR was the method, and the copy in TCRdb shows in-frame clones only, minus some. D and trimming were read from the DNA, whereas the V and J calls and clone size are those reported in that table. The profile shows around 290,000 clones, over 75% of them singletons. Recovered status applied to Cohort 3 donors who had two consecutive negative PCRs. It also applied to those with clearance or with symptom resolution.

This sequence originates from a woman in her twenties or thirties who had recovered from COVID-19. The sample consisted of PBMCs or T cells enriched from blood (not recorded which). The chain couples TRBV2 to TRBJ2-2, with 8 bases lining up with TRBD2. The CDR3 DNA sequence: TGTGCCAGCAGTGAAAGGCGGGGGGCGAACACCGGGGAGCTGTTTTTT. Its translation: CASSERRGANTGELFF.